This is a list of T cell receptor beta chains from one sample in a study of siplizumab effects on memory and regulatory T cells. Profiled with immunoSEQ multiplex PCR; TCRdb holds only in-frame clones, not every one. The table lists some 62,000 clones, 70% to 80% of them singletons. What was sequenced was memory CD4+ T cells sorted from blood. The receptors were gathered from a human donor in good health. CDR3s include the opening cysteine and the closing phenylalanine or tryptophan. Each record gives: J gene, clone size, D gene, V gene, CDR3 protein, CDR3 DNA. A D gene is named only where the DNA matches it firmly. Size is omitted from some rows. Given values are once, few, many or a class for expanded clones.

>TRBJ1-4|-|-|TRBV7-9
CASSPGLSTNEKLFF
TGTGCCAGCAGCCCGGGACTTTCAACTAATGAAAAACTGTTTTTT
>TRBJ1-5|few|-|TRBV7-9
CASRGDSNQPQHF
TGTGCCAGCAGAGGGGATAGCAATCAGCCCCAGCATTTT
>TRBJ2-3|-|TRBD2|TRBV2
CASSLGEGVDTQYF
TGTGCCAGCAGCCTGGGGGAGGGTGTAGATACGCAGTATTTT
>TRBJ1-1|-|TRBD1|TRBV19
CASSIVRGRRAFF
TGTGCCAGTAGTATAGTCAGGGGGCGAAGGGCTTTCTTT
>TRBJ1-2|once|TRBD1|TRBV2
CATGGGTGGSGYTF
TGTGCCACAGGCGGAGGGACAGGGGGCTCTGGCTACACCTTC
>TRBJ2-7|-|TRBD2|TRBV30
CAWSVSSGLEQYF
TGTGCCTGGAGTGTTTCTAGCGGGCTCGAGCAGTACTTC
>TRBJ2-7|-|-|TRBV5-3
CASSSDGTYEQYF
TGTGCCAGCAGCTCCGACGGGACCTACGAGCAGTACTTC
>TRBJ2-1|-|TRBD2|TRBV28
CASRQAGPSYNEQFF
TGTGCCAGCAGACAAGCGGGGCCTTCCTACAATGAGCAGTTCTTC
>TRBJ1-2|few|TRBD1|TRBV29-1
CSVPTGGGRGYTF
TGCAGCGTCCCGACAGGGGGGGGTCGTGGCTACACCTTC
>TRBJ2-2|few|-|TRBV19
CASSISSWGNTGELFF
TGTGCCAGTAGTATTTCTTCGTGGGGAAACACCGGGGAGCTGTTTTTT
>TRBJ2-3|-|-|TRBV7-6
CASSLAIFGDTQYF
TGTGCCAGCAGCTTAGCCATATTTGGGGATACGCAGTATTTT
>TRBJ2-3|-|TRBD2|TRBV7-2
CASRSGTSGGLSTDTQYF
TGTGCCAGCAGATCCGGGACTAGCGGGGGCCTTAGCACAGATACGCAGTATTTT
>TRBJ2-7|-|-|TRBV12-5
CASGLASSAYEQYF
TGTGCTAGTGGTTTGGCCTCCTCAGCCTACGAGCAGTACTTC
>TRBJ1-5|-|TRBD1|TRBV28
CASSFSRGQVQPQHF
TGTGCCAGCAGTTTCAGCAGGGGGCAGGTTCAGCCCCAGCATTTT
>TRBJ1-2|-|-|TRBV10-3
CAISERGAEDGYTF
TGTGCCATCAGTGAAAGAGGGGCCGAGGATGGCTACACCTTC
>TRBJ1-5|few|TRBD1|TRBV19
CASRPTGGGQPQHF
TGTGCCAGCCGGCCTACAGGGGGCGGGCAGCCCCAGCATTTT
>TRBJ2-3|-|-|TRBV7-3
CASSLRSGPDTQYF
TGTGCCAGCAGCTTACGGTCAGGGCCAGATACGCAGTATTTT
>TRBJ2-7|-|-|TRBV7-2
CASSLGGGAYEQYF
TGTGCCAGCAGCCTGGGTGGAGGGGCATACGAGCAGTACTTC
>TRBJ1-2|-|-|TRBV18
CASSPPAPYGYTF
TGTGCCAGCTCACCACCCGCCCCCTATGGCTACACCTTC
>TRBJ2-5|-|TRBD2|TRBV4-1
CASSHRGGAAETQYF
TGCGCCAGCAGCCACCGCGGGGGGGCGGCAGAGACCCAGTACTTC
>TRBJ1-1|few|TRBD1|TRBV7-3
CASSATGSEAFF
TGTGCCAGCAGCGCGACAGGGTCTGAAGCTTTCTTT
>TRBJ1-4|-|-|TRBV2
CASSVDSSNEKLFF
TGTGCCAGCAGTGTTGACAGCTCTAATGAAAAACTGTTTTTT
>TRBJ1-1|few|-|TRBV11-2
CASSQAMNTEAFF
TGTGCCAGCAGCCAGGCAATGAACACTGAAGCTTTCTTT
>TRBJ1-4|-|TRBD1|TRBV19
CASNQQGTNEKLFF
TGTGCCAGTAACCAACAGGGGACTAATGAAAAACTGTTTTTT
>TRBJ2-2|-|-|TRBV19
CASSRQVFTGELFF
TGTGCCAGTAGTCGGCAGGTATTCACCGGGGAGCTGTTTTTT
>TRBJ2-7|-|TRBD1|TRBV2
CASSEALVGQYYEQYF
TGTGCCAGCAGTGAAGCGCTTGTGGGACAGTACTACGAGCAGTACTTC
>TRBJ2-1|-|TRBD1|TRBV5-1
CASSLGDRARMNEQFF
TGCGCCAGCAGCTTGGGTGACAGGGCGAGAATGAATGAGCAGTTCTTC
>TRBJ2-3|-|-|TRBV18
CASSSKGYSSTDTQYF
TGTGCCAGCTCCTCCAAGGGTTATTCTAGCACAGATACGCAGTATTTT
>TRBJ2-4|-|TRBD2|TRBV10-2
CASSERIAGDQAKNIQYF
TGCGCCAGCAGTGAGCGGATAGCGGGGGACCAAGCCAAAAACATTCAGTACTTC
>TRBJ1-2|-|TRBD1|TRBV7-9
CASSLGQDLFYGYTF
TGTGCCAGCAGCTTGGGACAGGACCTATTCTATGGCTACACCTTC
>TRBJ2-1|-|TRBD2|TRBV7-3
CASSPIGGSFGYNEQFF
TGTGCCAGCAGCCCCATCGGGGGGTCCTTCGGGTACAATGAGCAGTTCTTC
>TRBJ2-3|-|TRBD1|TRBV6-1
CASSANRGTDTQYF
TGTGCCAGCAGTGCAAACAGGGGAACAGATACGCAGTATTTT
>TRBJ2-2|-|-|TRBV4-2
CASSQDGVGELFF
TGTGCCAGCAGCCAAGACGGGGTCGGGGAGCTGTTTTTT
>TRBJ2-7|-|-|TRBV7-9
CASSQGQAPSYEQYF
TGTGCCAGCAGTCAAGGACAAGCACCATCCTACGAGCAGTACTTC
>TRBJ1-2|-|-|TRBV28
CASNVAGQLYGYTF
TGTGCCAGCAATGTCGCGGGGCAGCTCTATGGCTACACCTTC
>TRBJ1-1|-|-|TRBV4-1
CASRGTFMNTEAFF
TGCGCCAGCAGGGGCACCTTCATGAACACTGAAGCTTTCTTT
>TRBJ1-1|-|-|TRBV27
CASSLRPANTEAFF
TGTGCCAGCAGTTTAAGGCCCGCGAACACTGAAGCTTTCTTT
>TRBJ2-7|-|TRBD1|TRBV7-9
CASSLRTGGSYEQYF
TGTGCCAGCAGCTTACGGACAGGGGGCTCATACGAGCAGTACTTC
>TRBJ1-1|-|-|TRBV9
CASSVSAGTISFF
TGTGCCAGCAGCGTAAGTGCGGGGACGATATCTTTCTTT
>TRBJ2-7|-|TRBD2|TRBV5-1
CASSPSGEPYEQYF
TGCGCCAGCAGCCCCAGCGGGGAACCCTACGAGCAGTACTTC
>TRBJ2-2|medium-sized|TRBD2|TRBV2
CASSASGGAVGELFF
TGTGCCAGCAGTGCTAGCGGGGGGGCCGTCGGGGAGCTGTTTTTT
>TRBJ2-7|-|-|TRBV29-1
CSVESQGPYEQYF
TGCAGCGTTGAGAGCCAGGGTCCCTACGAGCAGTACTTC
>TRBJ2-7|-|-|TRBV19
CASSIDASGGSYEQYF
TGTGCCAGTAGTATAGATGCCTCGGGGGGCAGCTACGAGCAGTACTTC
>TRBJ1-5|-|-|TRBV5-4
CASSLAGGNQPQHF
TGTGCCAGCAGCTTGGCCGGAGGGAATCAGCCCCAGCATTTT
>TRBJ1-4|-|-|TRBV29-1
CSVERGATNEKLFF
TGCAGCGTTGAGAGGGGCGCAACTAATGAAAAACTGTTTTTT
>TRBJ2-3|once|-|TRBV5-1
CASLIPGSDTQYF
TGCGCCAGCCTAATCCCCGGTTCAGATACGCAGTATTTT
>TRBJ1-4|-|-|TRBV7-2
CASSRLKGGGINEKLFF
TGTGCCAGCAGCCGCCTCAAGGGTGGGGGAATTAATGAAAAACTGTTTTTT
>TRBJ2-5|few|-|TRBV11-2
CASSPSFDPWKTQYF
TGTGCCAGCAGTCCTTCTTTCGACCCTTGGAAGACCCAGTACTTC
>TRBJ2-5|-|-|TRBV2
CASSVVAGATQYF
TGTGCCAGCAGTGTCGTAGCCGGCGCGACCCAGTACTTC
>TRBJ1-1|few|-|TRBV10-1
CASRTGRAEAFF
TGCGCCAGCAGGACGGGTCGTGCTGAAGCTTTCTTT
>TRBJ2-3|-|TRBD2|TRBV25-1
CASRSSGADTQYF
TGTGCCAGCAGGAGTAGCGGGGCTGATACGCAGTATTTT